In its sample, the clone carrying this T cell receptor (beta chain) was seen a few times. What it recognizes is unknown. The entry originates in a study of blood T cells in healthy people across ages. The authors ran a second PCR of roughly 6 to 12 cycles using a sample-barcoded 5' primer and a J-beta primer mix. TCRdb reprocessed the 5' RACE reads with MiXCR, giving one entry per CDR3 protein. Among about 680,000 distinct CDR3 sequences, 45% to 50% were seen once, and the ten largest hold roughly 34%. The CDR3 has 12 residues. Germline lookup yields CDR1 MDHEN and CDR2 SYDVKM. V lost 6 bases, J lost 9 bases, and 12 bases lay in between. Study-level results: Higher diversity, along with more naive CD4+ cells, distinguished long-lived donors from aged donors. Diversity figures based on one million T cells were deemed too low. Per million T cells, the diversity of TCR beta decreased roughly linearly as age advanced.

Sequenced sample: blood. The clonotype comes from an older woman in good health. This chain connects TRBV28 to TRBJ2-1; D call uncertain. The CDR3 loop reads CASREFTREQFF. As DNA, the CDR3 is TGTGCCAGCAGGGAATTTACACGTGAGCAGTTCTTC.